This T cell receptor (beta chain) was captured in a study of blood T cell repertoires in COVID-19. Sequencing was performed with immunoSEQ multiplex PCR; in TCRdb, only in-frame clones are kept and a portion is missing. The sample contains 250,000 to 350,000 clones, more than 70% of which appear only once. The V end lost 4 bases, the J end lost 4 bases, and 16 bases lay between the germline ends. The CDR3 has 15 amino acids. CDR1 is LNHNV and CDR2 is YYDKDF in the germline V gene (reference sequence). The chain has TRBV15 and TRBJ1-2, with a possible D match to TRBD1 (6 bases). The sequenced sample was peripheral blood. This receptor was obtained from a woman in her forties or fifties who had recovered from COVID-19. The CDR3 reads CATSTEGQLTYGYTF. DNA of the CDR3: TGTGCCACCAGCACCGAAGGACAGCTTACCTATGGCTACACCTTC.